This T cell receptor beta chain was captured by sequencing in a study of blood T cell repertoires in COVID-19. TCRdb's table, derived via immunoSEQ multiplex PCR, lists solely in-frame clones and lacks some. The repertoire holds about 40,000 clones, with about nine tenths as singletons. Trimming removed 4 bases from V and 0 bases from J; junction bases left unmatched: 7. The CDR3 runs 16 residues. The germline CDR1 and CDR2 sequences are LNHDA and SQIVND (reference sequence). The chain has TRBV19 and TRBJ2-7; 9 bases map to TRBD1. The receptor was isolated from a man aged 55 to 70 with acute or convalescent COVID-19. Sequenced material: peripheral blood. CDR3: CASSRGTGQTSYEQYF. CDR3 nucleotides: TGTGCCAGTAGTAGGGGGACAGGGCAAACCTCCTACGAGCAGTACTTC.